This T cell receptor (beta chain) originates from a study of radiotherapy plus CTLA-4 blockade in lung cancer. The study, taken as a whole, reports: In blood, early T cell clone dynamics reportedly predicted response best, together with interferon-beta.

Sequenced by immunoSEQ multiplex PCR; TCRdb stores in-frame clones only, minus some. The table shows 50,000 or so clones, with approximately 79% occurring only once. This CDR3 is built from 11 residues. Trimming cost V 10 bases and J 7 bases, with 13 bases left between them. CDR1 and CDR2 (germline): SGHVS, FQNEAQ. A word on this clone: Its specificity is not known.

The material sequenced was peripheral blood, taken from a patient treated with radiotherapy plus ipilimumab. The chain uses TRBV7-8 and TRBJ1-1, with a weak D call TRBD1 (6 bases). The origin of this receptor is a human donor with non-small cell lung cancer who had stable disease on radiotherapy plus ipilimumab. The CDR3 nucleotides are TGTGCCACCAACAGGGCTGGTGAAGCTTTCTTT. This gives the protein CATNRAGEAFF.